There are a few counts of the clone carrying this T cell receptor (beta chain). Normal lung was taken at the farthest possible site, at least 3 cm from tumour. Sequencing was performed with immunoSEQ multiplex PCR; in TCRdb, only in-frame clones are kept and a portion is missing. The repertoire holds about 3,200 clones, with about four fifths as singletons. The data were taken from a study of immune cell composition in non-small cell lung cancer. The specimen was non-adjacent lung tissue. The TCR sequence derives from a human donor with non-small cell lung cancer.

The DNA of the CDR3 is TGTGCCAGTAGTATAGACTACAGGGAGCTTCGCCCAGATACGCAGTATTTT. This encodes CASSIDYRELRPDTQYF. The chain employs TRBV19 and TRBJ2-3; tentative D call: TRBD1 (6 bases). Trimming removed 0 bases at V and 4 bases at J, with 17 bases between. Germline CDR1 LNHDA, CDR2 SQIVND (reference sequence). The CDR3 spans 17 residues.